Given below is one T cell receptor beta chain in context. Per the germline V gene, CDR1 is GTSNPN and CDR2 is SVGIG (reference sequence). V lost 2 bases, J lost 1 base, and 6 bases stayed unmatched. This CDR3 comprises 15 residues. Profiled with immunoSEQ multiplex PCR; TCRdb holds only in-frame clones, not every one. The table includes 240,000 or so clones, about 88% detected once. This specimen belongs to a study of blood T cell repertoires in COVID-19. Across the study: PBMCs, B-cell-depleted T cells, or T cells provided the cDNA or gDNA that made up the material.

Sequencing input: peripheral blood. This chain joins TRBV30 and TRBJ1-1, with TRBD1 matching over 8 bases. This sequence originates from a woman in her 40s who had recovered from COVID-19. CDR3 amino acids: CAWSPLGQGNTEAFF. The CDR3 DNA sequence: TGTGCCTGGAGTCCTCTCGGACAGGGGAACACTGAAGCTTTCTTT. The whole variable domain, filled in from reference TRBV30 and TRBJ1-1, reads SQTIHQWPATLVQPVGSPLSLECTVEGTSNPNLYWYRQAAGRGLQLLFYSVGIGQISSEVPQNLSASRPQDRQFILSSKKLLLSDSGFYLCAWSPLGQGNTEAFFGQGTRLTVV.